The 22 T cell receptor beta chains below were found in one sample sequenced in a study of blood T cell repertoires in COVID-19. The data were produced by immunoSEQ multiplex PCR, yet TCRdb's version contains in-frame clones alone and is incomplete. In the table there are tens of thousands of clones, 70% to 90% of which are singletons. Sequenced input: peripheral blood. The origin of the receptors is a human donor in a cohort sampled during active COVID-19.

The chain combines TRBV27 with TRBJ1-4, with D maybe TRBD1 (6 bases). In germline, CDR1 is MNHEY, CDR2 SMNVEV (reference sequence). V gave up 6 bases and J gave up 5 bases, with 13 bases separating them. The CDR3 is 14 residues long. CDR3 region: CASRQGIENEKLFF. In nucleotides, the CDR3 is TGTGCCAGCAGGCAGGGGATAGAGAATGAAAAACTGTTTTTT.

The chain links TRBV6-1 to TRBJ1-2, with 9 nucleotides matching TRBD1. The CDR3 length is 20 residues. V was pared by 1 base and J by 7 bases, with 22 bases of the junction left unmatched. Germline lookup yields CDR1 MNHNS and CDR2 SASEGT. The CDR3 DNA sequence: TGTGCCAGCAGTGAAGGGACAGGGGCCGGAGGACGCCGAGGGTGGGGTGGCTACACCTTC. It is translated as CASSEGTGAGGRRGWGGYTF.

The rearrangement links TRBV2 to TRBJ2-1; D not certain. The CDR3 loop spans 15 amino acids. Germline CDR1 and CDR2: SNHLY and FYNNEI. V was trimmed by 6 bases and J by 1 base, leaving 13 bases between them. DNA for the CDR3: TGTGCCAGCAGGGCCCTGATGACATCCTACAATGAGCAGTTCTTC. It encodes CASRALMTSYNEQFF.

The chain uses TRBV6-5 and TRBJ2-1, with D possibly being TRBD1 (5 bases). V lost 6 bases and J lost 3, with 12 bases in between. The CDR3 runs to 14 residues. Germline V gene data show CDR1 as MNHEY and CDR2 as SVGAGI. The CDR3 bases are TGTGCCAGCAGGGGGCAGGAGAACTACAATGAGCAGTTCTTC. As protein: CASRGQENYNEQFF.

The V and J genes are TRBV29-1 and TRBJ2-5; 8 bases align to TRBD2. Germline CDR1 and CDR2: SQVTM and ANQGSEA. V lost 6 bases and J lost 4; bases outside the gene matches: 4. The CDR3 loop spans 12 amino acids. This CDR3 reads CSVGGGAETQYF. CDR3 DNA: TGCAGCGTCGGGGGGGGTGCAGAGACCCAGTACTTC.

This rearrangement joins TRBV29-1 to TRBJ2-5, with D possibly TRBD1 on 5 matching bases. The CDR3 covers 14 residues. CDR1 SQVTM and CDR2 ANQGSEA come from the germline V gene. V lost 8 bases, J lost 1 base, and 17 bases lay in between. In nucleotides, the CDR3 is TGCAGCTCTCGACAGCCGCCCCCCCAAGAGACCCAGTACTTC. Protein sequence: CSSRQPPPQETQYF.

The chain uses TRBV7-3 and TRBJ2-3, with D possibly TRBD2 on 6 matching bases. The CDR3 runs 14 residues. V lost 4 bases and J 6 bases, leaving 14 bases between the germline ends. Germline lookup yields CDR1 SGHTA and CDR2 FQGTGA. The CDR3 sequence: CASSSGTSRDTQYF. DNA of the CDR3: TGTGCCAGCAGCTCGGGTACTAGCAGGGATACGCAGTATTTT.

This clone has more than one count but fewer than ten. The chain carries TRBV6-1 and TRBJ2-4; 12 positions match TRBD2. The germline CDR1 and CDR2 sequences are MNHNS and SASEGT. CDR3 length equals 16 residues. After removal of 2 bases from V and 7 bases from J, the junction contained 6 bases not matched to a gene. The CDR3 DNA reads TGTGCCAGCAGTGAACCCAGACTAGCGGGAGTGAACATTCAGTACTTC. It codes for CASSEPRLAGVNIQYF.

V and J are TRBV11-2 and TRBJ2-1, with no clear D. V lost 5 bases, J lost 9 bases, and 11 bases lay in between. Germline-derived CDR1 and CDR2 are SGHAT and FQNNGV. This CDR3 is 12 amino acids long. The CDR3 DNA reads TGTGCCAGCAGCCTGGTTGGCGGTGAGCAGTTCTTC. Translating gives CASSLVGGEQFF.

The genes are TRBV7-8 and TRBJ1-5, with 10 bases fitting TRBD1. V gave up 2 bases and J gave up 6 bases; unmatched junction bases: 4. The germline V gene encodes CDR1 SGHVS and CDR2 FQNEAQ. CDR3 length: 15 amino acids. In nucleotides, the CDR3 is TGTGCCAGCAGCTTAAGGACAGGGGGGATTCAGCCCCAGCATTTT. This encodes CASSLRTGGIQPQHF.

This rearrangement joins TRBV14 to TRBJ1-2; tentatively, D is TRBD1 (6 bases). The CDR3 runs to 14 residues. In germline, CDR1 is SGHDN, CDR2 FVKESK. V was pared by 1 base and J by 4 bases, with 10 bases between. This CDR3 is CASSQGTAIYGYTF. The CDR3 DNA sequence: TGTGCCAGCAGCCAAGGGACAGCAATCTATGGCTACACCTTC.

The CDR3 bases are TGTGCCAGTAGGCGGACAGACCCTCCCTACGAGCAGTACTTC. Protein product: CASRRTDPPYEQYF. V is TRBV19 and J is TRBJ2-7; tentative D call: TRBD1 (6 bases). Trimming took 6 bases from V and 2 from J, leaving 14 bases between them. This CDR3 contains 14 residues. CDR1 is LNHDA and CDR2 is SQIVND in the germline V gene (reference sequence).

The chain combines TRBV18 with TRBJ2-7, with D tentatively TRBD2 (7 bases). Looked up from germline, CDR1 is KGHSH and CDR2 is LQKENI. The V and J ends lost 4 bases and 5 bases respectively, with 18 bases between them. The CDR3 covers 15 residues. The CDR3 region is CASSQLGAGADEQYF. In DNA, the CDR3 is TGTGCCAGCTCACAACTAGGGGCGGGGGCTGACGAGCAGTACTTC.

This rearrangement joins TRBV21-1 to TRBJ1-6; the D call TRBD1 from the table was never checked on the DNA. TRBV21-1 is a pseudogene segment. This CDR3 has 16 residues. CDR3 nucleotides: TGTGCCAGCATCCCTCCCGGGACAGTTAATAATTCACCCCTCCACTTT. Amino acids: CASIPPGTVNNSPLHF.

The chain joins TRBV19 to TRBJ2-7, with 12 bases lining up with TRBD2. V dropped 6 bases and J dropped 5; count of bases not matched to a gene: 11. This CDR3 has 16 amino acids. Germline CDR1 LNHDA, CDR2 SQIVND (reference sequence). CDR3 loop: CASSRLAGAPWDEQYF. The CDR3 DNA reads TGTGCCAGTAGCAGACTAGCGGGAGCTCCGTGGGACGAGCAGTACTTC. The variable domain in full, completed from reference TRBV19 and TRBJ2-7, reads DGGITQSPKYLFRKEGQNVTLSCEQNLNHDAMYWYRQDPGQGLRLIYYSQIVNDFQKGDIAEGYSVSREKKESFPLTVTSAQKNPTAFYLCASSRLAGAPWDEQYFGPGTRLTVT.

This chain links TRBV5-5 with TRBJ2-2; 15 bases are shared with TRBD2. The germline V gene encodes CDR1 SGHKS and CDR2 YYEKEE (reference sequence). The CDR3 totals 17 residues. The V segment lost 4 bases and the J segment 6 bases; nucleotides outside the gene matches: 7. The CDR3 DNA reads TGTGCCAGCAGCGGGGGACTAGCGGGAGGAGGGGCCGGGGAGCTGTTTTTT. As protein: CASSGGLAGGGAGELFF.

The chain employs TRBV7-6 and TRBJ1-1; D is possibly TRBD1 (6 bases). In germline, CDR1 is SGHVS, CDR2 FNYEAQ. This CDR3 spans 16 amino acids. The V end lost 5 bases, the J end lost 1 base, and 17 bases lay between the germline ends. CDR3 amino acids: CASSQSGQTKNTEAFF. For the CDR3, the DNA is TGTGCCAGCAGCCAGTCCGGACAGACCAAGAACACTGAAGCTTTCTTT.

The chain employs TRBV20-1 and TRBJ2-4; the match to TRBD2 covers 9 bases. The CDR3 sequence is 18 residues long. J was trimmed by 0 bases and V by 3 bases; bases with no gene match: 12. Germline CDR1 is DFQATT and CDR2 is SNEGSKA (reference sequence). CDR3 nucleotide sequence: TGCAGTGCTAGTCGGGGTCCCGTAGCGGGGGTAGCCAAAAACATTCAGTACTTC. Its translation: CSASRGPVAGVAKNIQYF.

The CDR3 protein is CASSYSKLAGQETQYF. CDR3 nucleotides: TGTGCCAGCAGTTACTCGAAACTAGCGGGGCAGGAGACCCAGTACTTC. The rearrangement uses TRBV6-5 and TRBJ2-5; 10 nucleotides line up with TRBD2. The CDR3 is made up of 16 amino acids. The germline gives CDR1 MNHEY, CDR2 SVGAGI. The ends lost 0 bases at V and 5 bases at J; junction bases unmatched: 6.

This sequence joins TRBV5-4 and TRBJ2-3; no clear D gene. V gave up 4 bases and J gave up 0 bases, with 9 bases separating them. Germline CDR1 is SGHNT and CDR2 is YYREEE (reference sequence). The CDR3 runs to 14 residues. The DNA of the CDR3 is TGTGCCAGCAGCCGCTCACTTAGCACAGATACGCAGTATTTT. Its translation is CASSRSLSTDTQYF.

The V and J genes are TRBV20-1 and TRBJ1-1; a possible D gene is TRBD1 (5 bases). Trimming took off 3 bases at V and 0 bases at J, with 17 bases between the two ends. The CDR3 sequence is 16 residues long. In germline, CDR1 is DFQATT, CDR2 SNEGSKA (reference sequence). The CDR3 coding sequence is TGCAGTGCTAGTCAATCAGGGCGTCCCTTGAACACTGAAGCTTTCTTT. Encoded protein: CSASQSGRPLNTEAFF.

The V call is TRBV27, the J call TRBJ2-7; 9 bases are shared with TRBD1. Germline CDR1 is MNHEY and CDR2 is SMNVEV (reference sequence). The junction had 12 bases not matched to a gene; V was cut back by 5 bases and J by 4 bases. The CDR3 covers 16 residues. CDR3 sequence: CASSPIDWTGDYEQYF. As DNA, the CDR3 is TGTGCCAGCAGTCCTATCGACTGGACAGGGGATTACGAGCAGTACTTC.